This is a list of T cell receptor beta chains from one sample in a study of identical twins. From the 5' RACE reads, TCRdb called clonotypes with MiXCR, one entry per CDR3 protein. This sample carries hundreds of thousands of distinct CDR3 sequences, around an eighth of them seen once, and the ten largest clones take approximately 7.6%. This same sample was also taken into another study, of yellow fever vaccine responses in identical twins.

The material sequenced was CD8+ T cells sorted from blood. These receptors all stem from a woman younger than 35 in good health. Both conserved end residues are part of each CDR3. D genes are given only for firm matches. Where a row states a size, it is once, few, many or the class of an expanded clone; other rows omit it.

D	size	V	J	DNA	CDR3
TRBD2	NA	TRBV5-1	TRBJ2-5	TGCGCCAGCAGCTTGGCTAGCGGGCAAGGGGAGACCCAGTACTTC	CASSLASGQGETQYF
NA	many	TRBV20-1	TRBJ1-1	TGCAGGGCGACCCTCTTCACTGAAGCTTTCTTT	CRATLFTEAFF
NA	NA	TRBV20-1	TRBJ1-1	TGCAGTGCGATTGGGGCAGGGGCGGGCACTGAAGCTTTCTTT	CSAIGAGAGTEAFF
NA	few	TRBV28	TRBJ1-4	TGTGCCAGCAGTTTAAGGGCTACTAGTAATGAAAAACTGTTTTTT	CASSLRATSNEKLFF
NA	NA	TRBV28	TRBJ1-1	TGTGCCAGCAGTTTAGGTCGGGGGATCTCTGAAGCTTTCTTT	CASSLGRGISEAFF
NA	few	TRBV28	TRBJ2-1	TGTGCCAGCAGACCCGGGGGTACCTACAATGAGCAGTTCTTC	CASRPGGTYNEQFF
TRBD2	few	TRBV9	TRBJ2-1	TGTGCCAGCAGCCCTAGTGAGGGACTAGCGTATGAGCAGTTCTTC	CASSPSEGLAYEQFF
TRBD1	NA	TRBV7-7	TRBJ2-2	TGTGCCAGCAGCGATACAGGGGGCGCGAACACCGGGGAGCTGTTTTTT	CASSDTGGANTGELFF
NA	many	TRBV12-3/TRBV12-4	TRBJ1-3	TGTGCCAGCAGTCCGGTAGTAGGAAACACCATATATTTT	CASSPVVGNTIYF
TRBD1	many	TRBV5-6	TRBJ1-4	TGTGCCAGCAGCTTGAGACAGGGCGGAGAAAAACTGTTTTTT	CASSLRQGGEKLFF
TRBD1	NA	TRBV7-9	TRBJ1-3	TGTGCCAGCAGCCCCGGGACAGGAACTTCTGGAAACACCATATATTTT	CASSPGTGTSGNTIYF
TRBD1	NA	TRBV6-4	TRBJ2-3	TGTGCCAGCAGTGACTCGGAGGGACAGGGCACAGATACGCAGTATTTT	CASSDSEGQGTDTQYF
NA	NA	TRBV5-1	TRBJ1-1	TGCGCCAGCAGCTCAGAGGGGAGCGGCAGGGTGACTGAAGCTTTCTTT	CASSSEGSGRVTEAFF
TRBD2	NA	TRBV28	TRBJ2-7	TGTGCCAGCAGTTCTGGACTCGGACTAGCGGGAGGGCCATTCGGCTACGAGCAGTACTTC	CASSSGLGLAGGPFGYEQYF
TRBD1	NA	TRBV6-1	TRBJ1-2	TGTGCCAGCAGTGGCGACAGGGTATATGGCTACACCTTC	CASSGDRVYGYTF
NA	many	TRBV20-1	TRBJ2-1	TGCAGTGCAAAAGGCGAAAGTGACAATGAGCAGTTCTTC	CSAKGESDNEQFF
NA	NA	TRBV29-1	TRBJ2-7	TGCAGCGTTGATGGGCCCACAGGGAGCGGTTACGAGCAGTACTTC	CSVDGPTGSGYEQYF
TRBD1	few	TRBV2	TRBJ1-1	TGTGCCAGCAGTGTGGTAGACAGGGGGGACACTGAAGCTTTCTTT	CASSVVDRGDTEAFF
NA	few	TRBV4-1	TRBJ1-2	TGCGCCAGCAGCCAAGAGGCAGGGACCATACGGGGCTACACCTTC	CASSQEAGTIRGYTF
TRBD1	NA	TRBV6-2/TRBV6-3	TRBJ2-1	TGTGCCAGCAGTCACCAAACCGGGACAGGGAGGTTTAGCTCCTACAATGAGCAGTTCTTC	CASSHQTGTGRFSSYNEQFF
NA	few	TRBV29-1	TRBJ1-1	TGCAGCGTTGAAGAAGGCAGGGGCTACACTGAAGCTTTCTTT	CSVEEGRGYTEAFF
NA	NA	TRBV7-9	TRBJ2-2	TGTGCCAGCAGCTTAGCTCAAGGGCAGACCGGGGAGCTGTTTTTT	CASSLAQGQTGELFF
TRBD2	many	TRBV20-1	TRBJ2-1	TGCAGTGCTAACGGACTAGCGGGGTACAATGAGCAGTTCTTC	CSANGLAGYNEQFF
NA	many	TRBV20-1	TRBJ2-7	TGCAGTGCTAGGATAGGGGGCGAGCAGTACTTC	CSARIGGEQYF
NA	few	TRBV5-6	TRBJ2-1	TGTGCCAGCAGCCCTCAGGACTTTCTCTTTAATGAGCAGTTCTTC	CASSPQDFLFNEQFF
NA	few	TRBV12-3/TRBV12-4	TRBJ1-1	TGTGCCAGCAGGTACTCTAACACTGAAGCTTTCTTT	CASRYSNTEAFF
NA	NA	TRBV27	TRBJ1-1	TGTGCCAGCAGGTCGGACACGGCGAACACTGAAGCTTTCTTT	CASRSDTANTEAFF
NA	few	TRBV24-1	TRBJ2-3	TGTGCCACCAGTGAATTTGGGGGCACAGATACGCAGTATTTT	CATSEFGGTDTQYF
NA	NA	TRBV20-1	TRBJ1-3	TGCAGTGCTAGAGAGTATAGGCAGGGGAACTCTGGAAACACCATATATTTT	CSAREYRQGNSGNTIYF